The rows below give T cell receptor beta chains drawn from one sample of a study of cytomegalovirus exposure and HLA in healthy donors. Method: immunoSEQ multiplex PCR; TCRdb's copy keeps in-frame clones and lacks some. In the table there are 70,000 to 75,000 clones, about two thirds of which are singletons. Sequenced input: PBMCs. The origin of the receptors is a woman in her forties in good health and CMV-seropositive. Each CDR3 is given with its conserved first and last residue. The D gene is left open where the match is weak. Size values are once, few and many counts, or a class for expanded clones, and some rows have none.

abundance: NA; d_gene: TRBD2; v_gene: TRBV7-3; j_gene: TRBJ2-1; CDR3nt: TGTGCCAGCAGCTCCGGGACTAGCGGGGGGGCGGTGTTCTTC; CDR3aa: CASSSGTSGGAVFF
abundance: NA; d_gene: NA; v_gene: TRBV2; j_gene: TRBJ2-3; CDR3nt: TGTGCCAGCTCTTACACAGATACGCAGTATTTT; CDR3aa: CASSYTDTQYF
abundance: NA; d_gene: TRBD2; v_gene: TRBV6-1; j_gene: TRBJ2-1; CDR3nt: TGTGCCAGCAGTCAACTAGCGGGGGGGTACAATGAGCAGTTCTTC; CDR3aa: CASSQLAGGYNEQFF
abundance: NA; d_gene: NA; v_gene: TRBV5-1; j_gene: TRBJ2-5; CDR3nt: TGCGCCAGCAGCTTGGCCGGGGAGACCCAGTACTTC; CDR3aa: CASSLAGETQYF
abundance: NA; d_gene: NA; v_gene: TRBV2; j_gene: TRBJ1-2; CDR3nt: TGTGCCAGCAGTCCAGGCCCTCTTGGCTACACCTTC; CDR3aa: CASSPGPLGYTF
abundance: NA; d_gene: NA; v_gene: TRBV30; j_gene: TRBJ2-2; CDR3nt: TGTGCCTGGAGTACAGGCAACACCGGGGAGCTGTTTTTT; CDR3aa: CAWSTGNTGELFF
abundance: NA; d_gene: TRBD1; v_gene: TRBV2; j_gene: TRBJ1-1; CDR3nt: TGTGCCAGAAACGACAGGGGCGTATCTGAAGCTTTCTTT; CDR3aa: CARNDRGVSEAFF
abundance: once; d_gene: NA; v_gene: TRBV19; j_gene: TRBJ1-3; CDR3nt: TGTGCCAGTAGTATAGGCGCAGGCCTATCTGGAAACACCATATATTTT; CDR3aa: CASSIGAGLSGNTIYF
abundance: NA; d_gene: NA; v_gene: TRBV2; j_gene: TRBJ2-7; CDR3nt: TGTGCCAGCGATCGGGACTTTTCCTACGAGCAGTACTTC; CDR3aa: CASDRDFSYEQYF
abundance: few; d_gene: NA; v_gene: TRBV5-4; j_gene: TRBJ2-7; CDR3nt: TGTGCCAGCAGCCATTCATTAGACAGGACCGAGCAGTACTTC; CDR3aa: CASSHSLDRTEQYF
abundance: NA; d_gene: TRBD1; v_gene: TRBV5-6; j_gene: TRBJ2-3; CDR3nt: TGTGCCAGCAGCCTGACAGGGTCCGACACAGATACGCAGTATTTT; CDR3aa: CASSLTGSDTDTQYF
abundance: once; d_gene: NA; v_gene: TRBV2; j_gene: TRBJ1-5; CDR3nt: TGTGCCAGCAGAGGCCTCCAGGGAGGTCAGCCCCAGCATTTT; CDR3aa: CASRGLQGGQPQHF
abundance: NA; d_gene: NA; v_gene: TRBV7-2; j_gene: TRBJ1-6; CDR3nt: TGTGCCAGCAGCCCCGCCCACCCCTTTAGCTCCTATAATTCACCCCTCCACTTT; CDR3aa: CASSPAHPFSSYNSPLHF
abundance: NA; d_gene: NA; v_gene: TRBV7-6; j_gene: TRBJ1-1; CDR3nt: TGTGCCAGCAGCCCCGAGGAAGATGAAGCTTTCTTT; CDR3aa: CASSPEEDEAFF
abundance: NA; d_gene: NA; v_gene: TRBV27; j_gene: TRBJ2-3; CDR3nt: TGTGCCAGCAGAGTAGCGGAGACAGATACGCAGTATTTT; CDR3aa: CASRVAETDTQYF
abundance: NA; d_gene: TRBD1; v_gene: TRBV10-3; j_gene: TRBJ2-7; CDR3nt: TGTGCCATCAGGCCCACGGGACAGGGAACCTACGAGCAGTACTTC; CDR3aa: CAIRPTGQGTYEQYF
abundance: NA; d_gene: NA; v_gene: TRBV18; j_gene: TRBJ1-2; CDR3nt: TGTGCCAGCTCACCAAGTGTGAAGGGGCCCAACCTGGGCTACACCTTC; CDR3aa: CASSPSVKGPNLGYTF
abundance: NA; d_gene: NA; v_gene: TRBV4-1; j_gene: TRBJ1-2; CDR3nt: TGCGCCAGCAGCCAAGAGGGGACTTTGATCTATGGCTACACCTTC; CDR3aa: CASSQEGTLIYGYTF
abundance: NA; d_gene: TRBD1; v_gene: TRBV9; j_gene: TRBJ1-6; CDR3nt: TGTGCCAGCAGCCCCGGGACAGGGAACGGTTCACCCCTCCACTTT; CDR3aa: CASSPGTGNGSPLHF
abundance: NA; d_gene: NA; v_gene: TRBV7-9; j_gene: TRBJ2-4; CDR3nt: TGTGCCAGCAGCTTAGCGCTGGCAGGGGAAAGCATTCAGTACTTC; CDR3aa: CASSLALAGESIQYF
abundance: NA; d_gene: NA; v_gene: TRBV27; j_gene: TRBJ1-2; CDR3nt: TGTGCCAGCAGTTTTTTCGGGGGTATGGATGGCTACACCTTC; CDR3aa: CASSFFGGMDGYTF